This T cell receptor beta chain originates from a study of early T cells in non-severe SARS-CoV-2 infection. As for the study in general: The chains were unpaired, and the sequenced material was bulk RNA from unsorted whole blood.

In the library, individual cDNA molecules carried attached unique molecular identifiers. Via MiXCR, TCRdb re-called the 5' RACE reads, giving one row per CDR3 protein. The sample has about 70,000 distinct CDR3 sequences; about 12% are singletons. Regarding the study as a whole: VDJdb matching favored anti-spike CD8 responses, missing private and CD4 specificities.

Trimming at V came to 8 bases and at J to 0 bases, leaving 10 bases not matched to a gene. The CDR3 totals 16 residues. Germline CDR1 SGHTA, CDR2 FQGNSA. Points on this clonotype: The antigen is undetermined.

The sequenced sample was whole blood, obtained at baseline. This sequence originates from an adult who was a healthcare worker with PCR-confirmed SARS-CoV-2 infection or an uninfected control (not recorded which). The donor label of this sample is uncertain. The rearrangement links TRBV7-2 to TRBJ2-3; 8 bases agree with TRBD2. The CDR3 loop reads CTSSPGGLGSTDTQYF. The CDR3 bases are TGTACCAGCTCCCCCGGGGGACTAGGTAGCACAGATACGCAGTATTTT.